This paragraph reports one T cell receptor (beta chain). The CDR3 has 16 residues. The V end lost 2 bases, the J end lost 2 bases, and 14 bases lay between the germline ends. Germline assignment: CDR1 SGHTA and CDR2 FQGNSA. The data are from a study of T cell changes during pregnancy in multiple sclerosis. The method was immunoSEQ multiplex PCR; TCRdb's version includes in-frame clones alone and lacks a portion of them. Among 30,000 to 50,000 clones, about 92% were seen once, and the ten largest hold less than 0.9%. The source material was CD4+ T cells from peripheral blood mononuclear cells, sampled in the third trimester of pregnancy. This rearrangement joins TRBV7-2 to TRBJ2-3; D uncertain. The source of this sequence is a female donor with multiple sclerosis, enrolled in a pregnancy study. This CDR3 is CASSLNSPQNTDTQYF. Written as DNA, the CDR3 is TGTGCCAGCAGCTTAAATAGCCCCCAAAACACAGATACGCAGTATTTT.